The source of this TCR beta chain is a study of CD8+ T cells in alopecia areata. General study findings and limits: The treated group had a single nonresponder, limiting CD8+ expansion-response conclusions. Scalp and blood samples kept many expanded lesional clones throughout tofacitinib.

Trimming removed 3 bases from V and 10 bases from J; junction bases left unmatched: 7. CDR3 length: 14 residues. Germline lookup yields CDR1 SGHRS and CDR2 YFSETQ. As to this clone: Its antigen remains unknown.

Treatment: oral pan-JAK inhibitor, 5-10 mg twice daily. Researchers took lesional scalp punch biopsies and peripheral blood from people who were alopecia areata patients. Sequencing used cDNA as its template, made by extracting RNA and reverse transcribing it. The protocol was immunoSEQ multiplex PCR, while the TCRdb copy is restricted to in-frame clones and leaves out a portion. The top ten clones hold 0.95% to 1.5% of a sample with approximately 210,000 clones, roughly 66% of them seen once. This specimen was CD4+ T cells sorted from blood, taken at approximately week 42, from a patient treated with tofacitinib. The chain carries TRBV5-1 and TRBJ1-6, with TRBD1 matching over 7 bases. The origin of this receptor is a human donor with alopecia areata. CDR3 protein: CASSSGQVSSPLHF. DNA for the CDR3: TGCGCCAGCAGCTCCGGACAGGTTTCATCACCCCTCCACTTT.